One sample yielded the 29 T cell receptor beta chains listed below, sequenced in a study of T cells after yellow fever vaccination. MiXCR, applied by TCRdb to the 5' RACE reads, yields one record per CDR3 protein. The profile shows 300,000 to 400,000 distinct CDR3 sequences, 6% to 8% of them singletons. This sample comprised PBMCs, obtained 5 days after the yellow fever booster vaccination. The receptor set was obtained from a man aged 25 to 40 who received the YFV17D yellow fever vaccine.

This clonotype turned up a few times. The chain has TRBV5-4 and TRBJ2-6; D is undetermined. V was trimmed by 0 bases and J by 0 bases, leaving 7 bases between them. CDR1 SGHNT and CDR2 YYREEE come from the germline V gene (reference sequence). This CDR3 is built from 16 residues. Here the CDR3 DNA reads TGTGCCAGCAGCTTGGGTATGGGCTCTGGGGCCAACGTCCTGACTTTC. Its translation: CASSLGMGSGANVLTF.

This clonotype was detected only a few times. J is TRBJ1-6 and V is TRBV5-1; D call uncertain. With 1 base removed from V and 7 bases from J, the gap between germline ends came to 12 bases. Looked up from germline, CDR1 is SGHRS and CDR2 is YFSETQ. The CDR3 has 15 amino acids. Written as DNA, the CDR3 is TGCGCCAGCAGCTTGTGGGGAGATGACAATTCACCCCTCCACTTT. Protein product: CASSLWGDDNSPLHF. Variable domain in full (rest from reference TRBV5-1 and TRBJ1-6): KAGVTQTPRYLIKTRGQQVTLSCSPISGHRSVSWYQQTPGQGLQFLFEYFSETQRNKGNFPGRFSGRQFSNSRSEMNVSTLELGDSALYLCASSLWGDDNSPLHFGNGTRLTVT.

In its sample, this clonotype was seen once. The chain carries TRBV6-2 or TRBV6-3 and TRBJ2-1; 9 nucleotides align to TRBD2. Per the germline V gene, CDR1 is MNHEY and CDR2 is SVGEGT. J was trimmed by 2 bases and V by 10 bases; bases with no gene match: 12. This CDR3 comprises 16 residues. CDR3 loop: CAITNLAGVAYNEQFF. DNA of the CDR3: TGTGCCATCACCAACTTAGCGGGAGTAGCCTACAATGAGCAGTTCTTC.

V gene TRBV12-3 or TRBV12-4 combines with J gene TRBJ2-3; D unclear. The CDR3 consists of 14 residues. The ends were cut back, 6 bases at V and 1 base at J, with 11 bases in the middle. DNA of the CDR3: TGTGCCAGCAGCATCCACTCCGGCACAGATACGCAGTATTTT. As protein: CASSIHSGTDTQYF.

This clonotype was detected many times. The chain combines TRBV18 with TRBJ1-5; TRBD1 matches at 8 bases. The germline CDR1 and CDR2 sequences are KGHSH and LQKENI. CDR3 size: 17 residues. V lost 2 bases and J lost 5; bases outside the gene matches: 11. The DNA of the CDR3 is TGTGCCAGCTCACCAATTGGTACAGGGGGGGGTCATCAGCCCCAGCATTTT. Translation gives CASSPIGTGGGHQPQHF.

This clonotype was found a few times. V gene TRBV5-1 combines with J gene TRBJ2-1, with 7 bases aligning to TRBD1. CDR1 SGHRS and CDR2 YFSETQ come from the germline V gene. V shed 3 bases and J 1 base; nucleotides not matched to a gene: 4. This CDR3 is 15 amino acids long. CDR3 bases: TGCGCCAGCAGCTCAACAGGGGATTCCTACAATGAGCAGTTCTTC. As protein: CASSSTGDSYNEQFF.

Ten or more counts support this clonotype. The chain employs TRBV11-2 and TRBJ2-5; 8 bases align to TRBD2. The junction had 11 bases not matched to a gene; V was cut back by 2 bases and J by 0 bases. The germline gives CDR1 SGHAT, CDR2 FQNNGV. CDR3 size: 18 residues. CDR3 in amino acids: CASSLYTPGGGYQETQYF. CDR3 coding DNA: TGTGCCAGCAGCTTATATACCCCGGGGGGGGGGTACCAAGAGACCCAGTACTTC.

This clonotype was counted many times. The rearrangement links TRBV14 to TRBJ2-4; TRBD2 might be the D (5 bases). The CDR3 totals 13 residues. Per the germline V gene, CDR1 is SGHDN and CDR2 is FVKESK. The V end was cut by 4 bases, the J end by 4 bases, with 8 bases between. The CDR3 DNA is TGTGCCAGCAGCCCCGGGGAAAAAAACATTCAGTACTTC. This translates into CASSPGEKNIQYF.

This clonotype appeared a few times. The chain combines TRBV15 with TRBJ2-3, with D perhaps matching TRBD1 or TRBD2 (6 bases each). Germline V gives CDR1 LNHNV, CDR2 YYDKDF (reference sequence). CDR3 length: 16 residues. Between the trimmed V and J ends, which lost 1 base and 2 bases, there was a span of 13 bases. DNA for the CDR3: TGTGCCACCAGCAGAGGGGGGGCAGGGGACACAGATACGCAGTATTTT. This sequence encodes CATSRGGAGDTDTQYF.

The V and J genes are TRBV30 and TRBJ1-6; D not certain. V dropped 5 bases and J dropped 11 bases, with 7 bases sitting between them. Germline V gene lookup returns CDR1 GTSNPN and CDR2 SVGIG (reference sequence). The CDR3 runs to 10 residues. The CDR3, as DNA: TGTGCCTGGGGCGGTCCACCCCTCCACTTT. Translating gives CAWGGPPLHF.

This clonotype was detected a few times. The chain carries TRBV30 and TRBJ2-1; D gene ambiguous. CDR3 size: 14 residues. The germline CDR1 and CDR2 sequences are GTSNPN and SVGIG (reference sequence). V shed 6 bases and J shed 4 bases, with 16 bases lying between them. The CDR3 protein is CACPSTKGYNEQFF. Here the CDR3 DNA reads TGTGCCTGCCCAAGCACTAAAGGGTACAATGAGCAGTTCTTC. The full variable domain, completed using reference TRBV30 and TRBJ2-1, is SQTIHQWPATLVQPVGSPLSLECTVEGTSNPNLYWYRQAAGRGLQLLFYSVGIGQISSEVPQNLSASRPQDRQFILSSKKLLLSDSGFYLCACPSTKGYNEQFFGPGTRLTVL.

This clonotype occurred many times. The chain couples TRBV5-1 to TRBJ2-1; D is possibly TRBD2 (8 bases). The CDR3 loop spans 16 amino acids. The ends were cut back, 3 bases at V and 8 bases at J, with 21 bases in the middle. Per the germline V gene, CDR1 is SGHRS and CDR2 is YFSETQ. CDR3 protein: CASSSRGGGRLYEQFF. The DNA for the CDR3 is TGCGCCAGCAGCTCTCGAGGGGGCGGGAGGTTGTATGAGCAGTTCTTC.

Concerning this clonotype itself: Sequence at one end of the junction differs from germline and may be a read error. J is TRBJ1-5 and V is TRBV20-1; D is uncertain. The CDR3 has 12 residues. Germline loops: CDR1 DFQATT, CDR2 SNEGSKA (reference sequence). CDR3 loop: CSSRSENQPQHF. The CDR3 DNA reads as TGCAGTTCTAGATCGGAGAATCAGCCCCAGCATTTT.

As for this clonotype: Sequence at one end of the junction differs from germline and may be a read error. V is TRBV19 and J is TRBJ2-1; 7 bases map to TRBD1. The CDR3 spans 13 residues. CDR1 and CDR2 (germline): LNHDA, SQIVND (reference sequence). CDR3 in amino acids: CACRQGRYNEQFF. The CDR3 DNA sequence: TGTGCCTGTAGACAGGGAAGATACAATGAGCAGTTCTTC.

This clonotype was observed many times. The V gene is TRBV20-1, the J gene TRBJ2-7, with D perhaps TRBD1 or TRBD2 (7 bases each). Trimming pared 0 bases from V and 2 bases from J, leaving 14 bases between. This CDR3 comprises 15 residues. Germline CDR1 is DFQATT and CDR2 is SNEGSKA (reference sequence). The CDR3, as DNA: TGCAGTGCTAGAGATCAGGGGGGGATCCCCTACGAGCAGTACTTC. Translation gives CSARDQGGIPYEQYF.

This chain joins TRBV20-1 and TRBJ1-3; possible D gene TRBD1, 6 bases. Trimming took 5 bases from V and 0 from J, leaving 8 bases between them. Germline loops: CDR1 DFQATT, CDR2 SNEGSKA (reference sequence). CDR3 length: 13 residues. This CDR3 reads CSAGQHSGNTIYF. The CDR3 bases are TGCAGTGCTGGACAGCACTCTGGAAACACCATATATTTT.

V is TRBV5-4 and J is TRBJ2-1; D might be TRBD1 (6 bases). Per germline, CDR1 SGHNT and CDR2 YYREEE (reference sequence). V dropped 7 bases and J dropped 4 bases, with 18 bases sitting between them. The CDR3 has 15 amino acids. The CDR3 protein is CASGTDRSKYNEQFF. The CDR3 nucleotides read TGTGCCAGCGGGACCGACAGGTCTAAATACAATGAGCAGTTCTTC.

This sequence joins TRBV6-1 and TRBJ2-5, with 7 bases lining up with TRBD2. Trimming removed 6 bases from V and 1 base from J; junction bases left unmatched: 5. Germline lookup yields CDR1 MNHNS and CDR2 SASEGT. This CDR3 region has 14 residues. CDR3: CASSSSGAQETQYF. In DNA form, the CDR3 reads TGTGCCAGCAGCTCTAGCGGAGCCCAAGAGACCCAGTACTTC.

The genes are TRBV27 and TRBJ1-1, with D perhaps matching TRBD1 (5 bases). Germline V gene data show CDR1 as MNHEY and CDR2 as SMNVEV (reference sequence). Between the trimmed V and J ends, which lost 7 bases and 4 bases, there was a span of 16 bases. The CDR3 has 14 amino acids. The CDR3 DNA reads TGTGCCAGCACCCCGGGGGGTGCCGGCACTGAAGCTTTCTTT. Translating it yields CASTPGGAGTEAFF.

The rearrangement uses TRBV4-3 and TRBJ2-5; 8 nucleotides agree with TRBD2. Germline loops: CDR1 LGHNA, CDR2 YSLEER. The junction had 3 bases not matched to a gene; V was cut back by 0 bases and J by 0 bases. CDR3 length equals 16 residues. The CDR3 reads CASSQDAGGYQETQYF. The CDR3, as DNA: TGCGCCAGCAGCCAAGATGCGGGAGGATACCAAGAGACCCAGTACTTC.

The J gene is TRBJ2-1, the V gene TRBV5-1; D is possibly TRBD1 (6 bases). Trimming stripped 4 bases from V and 2 bases from J, with 13 bases between. The CDR3 is made up of 15 amino acids. The V gene's germline CDR1 is SGHRS and CDR2 YFSETQ. CDR3 region: CASSPTGNPYNEQFF. CDR3 in DNA: TGCGCCAGCAGCCCTACAGGGAACCCCTACAATGAGCAGTTCTTC. Full variable domain (missing parts from reference TRBV5-1 and TRBJ2-1): KAGVTQTPRYLIKTRGQQVTLSCSPISGHRSVSWYQQTPGQGLQFLFEYFSETQRNKGNFPGRFSGRQFSNSRSEMNVSTLELGDSALYLCASSPTGNPYNEQFFGPGTRLTVL.

The chain recombines TRBV4-3 with TRBJ1-1, with D perhaps TRBD1 (6 bases). The CDR3 runs to 14 residues. Looked up from germline, CDR1 is LGHNA and CDR2 is YSLEER. Trimming removed 4 bases at V and 3 bases at J, with 12 bases between. This CDR3 is CASSLSDSYTEAFF. CDR3 coding DNA: TGCGCCAGCAGCCTCTCGGACAGTTACACTGAAGCTTTCTTT.

The chain links TRBV19 to TRBJ2-1, with D possibly TRBD2 on 7 matching bases. This CDR3 has 15 amino acids. V dropped 4 bases and J dropped 4 bases, with 14 bases sitting between them. Germline CDR1 and CDR2: LNHDA and SQIVND (reference sequence). The chain's CDR3 is CASSRGRGDYNEQFF. The CDR3 bases are TGTGCCAGTAGTAGGGGGAGGGGGGATTACAATGAGCAGTTCTTC.

This clonotype was observed at least ten times. V usage is TRBV4-1 and J usage is TRBJ2-3; D may be TRBD2 (5 bases). The germline CDR1 and CDR2 sequences are MGHRA and YSYEKL. The CDR3 length is 15 residues. V lost 4 bases and J lost 5, with 16 bases in between. DNA of the CDR3: TGCGCCAGCAGCCCCGCTAGCAGGTCTTTAGATACGCAGTATTTT. Translated, it gives CASSPASRSLDTQYF.

This clonotype came up many times. V and J are TRBV5-1 and TRBJ2-1, with D unclear. The germline V gene has CDR1 SGHRS and CDR2 YFSETQ. V was cut by 4 bases and J by 7 bases, with 18 bases left in between. This CDR3 contains 15 residues. CDR3 bases: TGCGCCAGCAGCGGAGAAGGGCGGTGGGGAAATGAGCAGTTCTTC. As protein: CASSGEGRWGNEQFF.

This clonotype was seen only a few times. V and J are TRBV6-2 or TRBV6-3 and TRBJ2-3, with unresolved D. V lost 8 bases and J lost 2, with 11 bases in between. The germline gives CDR1 MNHEY, CDR2 SVGEGT. CDR3 length: 13 amino acids. CDR3 sequence (DNA): TGTGCCAGCTCGGACGGCTACACAGATACGCAGTATTTT. Amino acid sequence: CASSDGYTDTQYF.

V usage is TRBV20-1 and J usage is TRBJ2-4; the D gene is possibly TRBD1 (5 bases). The germline V gene encodes CDR1 DFQATT and CDR2 SNEGSKA (reference sequence). The length of the CDR3 is 15 residues. Between the trimmed V and J ends, which lost 2 bases and 5 bases, there was a span of 16 bases. CDR3 nucleotides: TGCAGTGCTAGACGGTTGGACAATAGGGAAAACATTCAGTACTTC. The encoded protein is CSARRLDNRENIQYF.

The sample holds many counts of this clonotype. The chain joins TRBV10-3 to TRBJ2-3, with TRBD1 as a possible D gene (5 bases). This CDR3 region has 15 residues. Germline lookup yields CDR1 ENHRY and CDR2 SYGVKD. V was trimmed by 4 bases and J by 0 bases, leaving 11 bases between them. In DNA form, the CDR3 reads TGTGCCATCAGTGCCGGTTGGGGCAGCACAGATACGCAGTATTTT. Its translation is CAISAGWGSTDTQYF.

This clonotype appeared a few times. The chain is built from TRBV4-3 and TRBJ2-7, with 9 bases identical to TRBD1. In germline, CDR1 is LGHNA, CDR2 YSLEER. With V trimmed by 3 bases and J by 4 bases, 10 bases remained unmatched. The CDR3 length is 16 residues. The CDR3 DNA is TGCGCCAGCAGCCAGAGCGTCGGGACAGGGACGTACGAGCAGTACTTC. Protein product: CASSQSVGTGTYEQYF.